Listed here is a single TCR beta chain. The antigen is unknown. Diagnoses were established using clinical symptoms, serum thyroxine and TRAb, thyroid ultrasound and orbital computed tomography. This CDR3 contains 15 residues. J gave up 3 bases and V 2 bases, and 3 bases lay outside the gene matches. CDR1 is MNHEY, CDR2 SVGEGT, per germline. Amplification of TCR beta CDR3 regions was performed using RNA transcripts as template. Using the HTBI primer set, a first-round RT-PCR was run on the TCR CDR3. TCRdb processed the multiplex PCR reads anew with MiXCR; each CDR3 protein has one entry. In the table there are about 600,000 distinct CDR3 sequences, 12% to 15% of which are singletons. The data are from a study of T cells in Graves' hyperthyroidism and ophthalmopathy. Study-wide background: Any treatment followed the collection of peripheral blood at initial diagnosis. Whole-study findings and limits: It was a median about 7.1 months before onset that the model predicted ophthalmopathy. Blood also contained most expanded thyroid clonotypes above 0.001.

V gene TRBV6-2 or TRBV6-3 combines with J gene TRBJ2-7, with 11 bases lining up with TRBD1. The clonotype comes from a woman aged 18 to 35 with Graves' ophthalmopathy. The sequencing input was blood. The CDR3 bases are TGTGCCAGCAGTTACCGGACAGGGGGCGACTACGAGCAGTACTTC. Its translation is CASSYRTGGDYEQYF.